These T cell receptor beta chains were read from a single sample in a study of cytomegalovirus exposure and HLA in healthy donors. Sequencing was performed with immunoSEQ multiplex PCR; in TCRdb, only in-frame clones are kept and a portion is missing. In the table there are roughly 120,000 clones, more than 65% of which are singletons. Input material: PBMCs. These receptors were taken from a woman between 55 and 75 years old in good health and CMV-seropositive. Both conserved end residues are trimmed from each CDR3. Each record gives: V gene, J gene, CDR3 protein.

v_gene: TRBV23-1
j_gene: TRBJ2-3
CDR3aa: ASSPPTGGTDTQY

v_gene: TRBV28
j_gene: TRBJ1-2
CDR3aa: ASSFGGNGYT

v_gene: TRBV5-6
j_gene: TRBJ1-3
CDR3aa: ASSLAPVSGNTIY

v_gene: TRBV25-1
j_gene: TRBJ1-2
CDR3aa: ASSGTGKGYT

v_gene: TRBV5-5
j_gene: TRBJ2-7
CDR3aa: ASSFRGTLGGTGFYEQY

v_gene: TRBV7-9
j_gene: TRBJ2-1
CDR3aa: ASSPGGEQF

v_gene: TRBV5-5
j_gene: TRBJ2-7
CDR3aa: ASSLAWQGAYEQY

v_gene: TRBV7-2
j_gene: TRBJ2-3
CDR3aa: ASSLRLAGGGTDTQY

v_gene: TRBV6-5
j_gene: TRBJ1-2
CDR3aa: ASSPSTGDGYT

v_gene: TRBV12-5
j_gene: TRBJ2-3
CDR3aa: ASGLRGTDTQY

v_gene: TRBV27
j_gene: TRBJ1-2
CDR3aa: ASSLRGGGGVKLNGYT

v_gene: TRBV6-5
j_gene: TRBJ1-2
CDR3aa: ASSLTRGNYGYT

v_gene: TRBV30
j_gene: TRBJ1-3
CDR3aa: AWSPHTGGTIY

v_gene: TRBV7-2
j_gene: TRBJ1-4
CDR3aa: ASSSRQGGDEKLF

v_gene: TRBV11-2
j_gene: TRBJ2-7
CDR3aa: ASSPGGDEQY

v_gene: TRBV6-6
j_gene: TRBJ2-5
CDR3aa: ASKPLAGQETQY

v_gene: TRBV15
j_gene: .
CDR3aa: ATSRWAGLSYEQY

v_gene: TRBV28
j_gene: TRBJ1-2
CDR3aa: ASRLQGYGYT

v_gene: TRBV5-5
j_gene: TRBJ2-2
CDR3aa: ASSPVTGIANTGELF

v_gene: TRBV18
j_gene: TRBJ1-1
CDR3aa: ASSPPLLMNTEAF

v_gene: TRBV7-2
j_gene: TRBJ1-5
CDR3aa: ASSSRTGTNQPQH

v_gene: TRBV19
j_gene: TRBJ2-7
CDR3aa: ASSIDRGRHYEQY

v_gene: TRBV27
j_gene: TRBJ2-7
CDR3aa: ASSSNSGGRGEQY

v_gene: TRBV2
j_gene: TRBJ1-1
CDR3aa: ASSPEKGITEAF

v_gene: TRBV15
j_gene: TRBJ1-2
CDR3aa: ATSRDRGQGFGYT

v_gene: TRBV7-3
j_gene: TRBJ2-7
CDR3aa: ASSPGTANSYEQY

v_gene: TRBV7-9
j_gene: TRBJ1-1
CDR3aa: ASSPWITGSNTEAF

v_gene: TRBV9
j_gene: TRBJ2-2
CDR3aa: ASAPLPGTGVTGGGTGELF

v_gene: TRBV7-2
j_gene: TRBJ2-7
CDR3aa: ASSSSPGQGREQY

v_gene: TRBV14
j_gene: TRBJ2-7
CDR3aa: ASSQALGREQY

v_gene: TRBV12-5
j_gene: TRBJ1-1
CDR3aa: ASGLDYTEAF

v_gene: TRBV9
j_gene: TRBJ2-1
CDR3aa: ASSPRGLAGLSSYNEQF

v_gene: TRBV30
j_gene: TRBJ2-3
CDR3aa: AWSPLGSDTQY

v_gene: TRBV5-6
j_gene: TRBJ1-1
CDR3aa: ASSFRTGMNTEAF

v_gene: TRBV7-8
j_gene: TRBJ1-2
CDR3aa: ASSLAGSVRGLGYT

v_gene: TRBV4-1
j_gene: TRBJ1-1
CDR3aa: ASSQAGTVNTEAF